The 21 T cell receptor beta chains below were found in one sample sequenced in a study of blood T cell repertoires in COVID-19. Generated by immunoSEQ multiplex PCR, the TCRdb table keeps only in-frame clones and is missing some. The data show 140,000 to 150,000 clones, more than 70% seen once. The sample consisted of peripheral blood. The source of these receptors is a human donor in a cohort sampled during active COVID-19.

This chain joins TRBV6-5 and TRBJ1-1, with D possibly matching TRBD1 (6 bases). V lost 2 bases to trimming and J lost 0 bases, with 7 bases between them. CDR1 MNHEY and CDR2 SVGAGI come from the germline V gene. This CDR3 has 14 amino acids. CDR3 residues: CASSYGTLNTEAFF. As DNA, the CDR3 is TGTGCCAGCAGTTACGGGACATTGAACACTGAAGCTTTCTTT.

This sequence joins TRBV18 and TRBJ1-1; 7 bases fit TRBD1. The CDR3 contains 15 residues. V trimming: 4 bases; J trimming: 1 base; junction bases outside the gene matches: 6. Germline-derived CDR1 and CDR2 are KGHSH and LQKENI. This CDR3 reads CASSLRQGENTEAFF. The CDR3 DNA sequence: TGTGCCAGCTCACTGCGACAGGGCGAGAACACTGAAGCTTTCTTT.

By its share, this clone is medium-sized. Other DNA sequences in the sample encode the same CDR3. The chain is built from TRBV4-2 and TRBJ2-7; 9 nucleotides match TRBD2. V shed 0 bases and J 2 bases; nucleotides not matched to a gene: 2. The CDR3 is made up of 15 amino acids. Germline loops: CDR1 LGHNA, CDR2 YNFKEQ. DNA of the CDR3: TGTGCCAGCAGCCAAGAAGGCGGGAGGGCCTACGAGCAGTACTTC. Amino acids: CASSQEGGRAYEQYF.

V gene TRBV7-2 combines with J gene TRBJ1-1; D is perhaps TRBD1 (5 bases). Germline V gene data show CDR1 as SGHTA and CDR2 as FQGNSA. The CDR3 runs 16 residues. With 7 bases removed from V and 3 bases from J, the gap between germline ends came to 21 bases. The CDR3, as DNA: TGTGCCAGCAACGACGTAGGGGCCCCGGCCGACACTGAAGCTTTCTTT. It codes for CASNDVGAPADTEAFF. The variable domain in full, with the rest retrieved from reference TRBV7-2 and TRBJ1-1, is GAGVSQSPSNKVTEKGKDVELRCDPISGHTALYWYRQSLGQGLEFLIYFQGNSAPDKSGLPSDRFSAERTGGSVSTLTIQRTQQEDSAVYLCASNDVGAPADTEAFFGQGTRLTVV.

This clone was observed a handful of times. The V gene is TRBV20-1, the J gene TRBJ1-2, with D hard to call. The V and J ends lost 1 base and 8 bases respectively, with 8 bases between them. Germline V gives CDR1 DFQATT, CDR2 SNEGSKA (reference sequence). The CDR3 is made up of 11 amino acids. This CDR3 is CSARGARGYTF. In DNA, the CDR3 is TGCAGTGCTAGAGGGGCGCGAGGCTACACCTTC.

Concerning this clone itself: The germline gene is not matched at one end of the junction; a read error may be the cause. This sequence joins TRBV5-1 and TRBJ1-6, with unresolved D. Germline-derived CDR1 and CDR2 are SGHRS and YFSETQ. This CDR3 spans 15 amino acids. CDR3 residues: CASSLSLNLNSSLHF. DNA of the CDR3: TGCGCCAGCAGCTTGTCGCTCAACTTGAATTCATCCCTCCACTTT.

V gene TRBV19 combines with J gene TRBJ1-2; a possible D gene is TRBD1 (5 bases). CDR3 length: 14 residues. Trimming pared 3 bases from V and 2 bases from J, leaving 10 bases between. The germline gives CDR1 LNHDA, CDR2 SQIVND (reference sequence). Here the CDR3 DNA reads TGTGCCAGTAGTATCGGGACTGTCAACTATGGCTACACCTTC. This encodes CASSIGTVNYGYTF.

The V call is TRBV30, the J call TRBJ1-5; perhaps TRBD1 as D (6 bases). CDR3 length: 14 amino acids. Germline V gives CDR1 GTSNPN, CDR2 SVGIG (reference sequence). Trimming cost V 0 bases and J 2 bases, with 8 bases left between them. DNA of the CDR3: TGTGCCTGGAGTGTAAACAGGGGCAATCAGCCCCAGCATTTT. Protein product: CAWSVNRGNQPQHF.

The V gene is TRBV6-1, the J gene TRBJ2-7; D perhaps matches TRBD2 (6 bases). V was clipped by 1 base and J by 0 bases, with 13 bases between them. Germline V gene sequence: CDR1 MNHNS, CDR2 SASEGT. This CDR3 has 16 residues. In DNA, the CDR3 is TGTGCCAGCAGTGAAGGGACTACCTCGAGCTCCTACGAGCAGTACTTC. Residues: CASSEGTTSSSYEQYF.

On this clone itself: At one of its ends the junction is not consistent with the germline gene, which may arise from a read error. The chain couples TRBV7-2 to TRBJ1-1; perhaps TRBD1 as D (5 bases). Germline assignment: CDR1 SGHTA and CDR2 FQGNSA. There are 13 residues in the CDR3. Here the CDR3 DNA reads TGTGCCAGCAACTTAGACAGAAACACTGAAGCTTTCTTT. Its protein is CASNLDRNTEAFF.

Details on this clone: This sample also contains other DNA sequences that code for the same CDR3. This chain links TRBV5-1 with TRBJ1-1, with a tentative D call TRBD1 (5 bases). The germline V gene encodes CDR1 SGHRS and CDR2 YFSETQ. V dropped 4 bases and J dropped 4 bases, with 8 bases sitting between them. The CDR3 has 12 amino acids. CDR3 bases: TGCGCCAGCAGCATAAGGGGCACTGAAGCTTTCTTT. It yields the protein CASSIRGTEAFF.

The chain recombines TRBV12-3 or TRBV12-4 with TRBJ2-4; D is uncertain. The V gene lost 3 bases and the J gene lost 0 bases, with 3 bases spanning the gap. CDR3 size: 13 residues. DNA for the CDR3: TGTGCCAGCAGTTTCCTAGCCAAAAACATTCAGTACTTC. Its translation: CASSFLAKNIQYF.

This rearrangement joins TRBV18 to TRBJ1-2; D gene ambiguous. Germline values: CDR1 KGHSH, CDR2 LQKENI. The CDR3 has 14 amino acids. V dropped 6 bases and J dropped 3 bases, with 14 bases sitting between them. Here the CDR3 reads CASSPSGAHYGYTF. The CDR3 DNA sequence: TGTGCCAGCTCCCCCTCGGGAGCACACTATGGCTACACCTTC. The entire variable domain, with the rest obtained from reference TRBV18 and TRBJ1-2, is as follows: NAGVMQNPRHLVRRRGQEARLRCSPMKGHSHVYWYRQLPEEGLKFMVYLQKENIIDESGMPKERFSAEFPKEGPSILRIQQVVRGDSAAYFCASSPSGAHYGYTFGSGTRLTVV.

The rearrangement uses TRBV2 and TRBJ2-7, with 7 bases aligning to TRBD2. This CDR3 is 15 amino acids long. Germline CDR1 is SNHLY and CDR2 is FYNNEI. V lost 0 bases, J lost 6 bases, and 8 bases stayed unmatched. The CDR3 sequence: CASSEAGTISPEQYF. The CDR3, as DNA: TGTGCCAGCAGTGAAGCGGGGACTATATCTCCCGAGCAGTACTTC.

This chain connects TRBV9 to TRBJ2-2, with D perhaps TRBD1 (5 bases). Germline V gene lookup returns CDR1 SGDLS and CDR2 YYNGEE. Trimming took off 2 bases at V and 4 bases at J, with 6 bases between the two ends. This CDR3 region has 13 residues. The CDR3 loop reads CASSVTGTGELFF. Written as DNA, the CDR3 is TGTGCCAGCAGCGTTACAGGCACCGGGGAGCTGTTTTTT.

V usage is TRBV7-9 and J usage is TRBJ1-1; no reliable D call. Trimming took off 5 bases at V and 0 bases at J, with 13 bases between the two ends. Germline V gives CDR1 SEHNR, CDR2 FQNEAQ (reference sequence). The CDR3 contains 15 residues. As DNA, the CDR3 is TGTGCCAGCAGCCCCCGGGAGAGAATGAACACTGAAGCTTTCTTT. It codes for CASSPRERMNTEAFF.

V usage is TRBV4-3 and J usage is TRBJ2-1, with TRBD2 matching over 13 bases. In germline, CDR1 is LGHNA, CDR2 YSLEER. CDR3 size: 17 residues. V was pared by 3 bases and J by 9 bases, with 11 bases of the junction left unmatched. The DNA for the CDR3 is TGCGCCAGCAGCCACGAGCGCACTAGCGGGGGGGTTACTGAGCAGTTCTTC. Protein: CASSHERTSGGVTEQFF.

The gene calls are TRBV19 and TRBJ2-5; D gene uncertain. CDR3 length equals 14 residues. Germline lookup yields CDR1 LNHDA and CDR2 SQIVND (reference sequence). Trimming left V 3 bases short and J 2 bases short, with 10 bases between. CDR3 nucleotides: TGTGCCAGTAGTATCTACAGATCTCAAGAGACCCAGTACTTC. It translates to CASSIYRSQETQYF. The full variable domain, rest sourced from reference TRBV19 and TRBJ2-5, is DGGITQSPKYLFRKEGQNVTLSCEQNLNHDAMYWYRQDPGQGLRLIYYSQIVNDFQKGDIAEGYSVSREKKESFPLTVTSAQKNPTAFYLCASSIYRSQETQYFGPGTRLLVL.

V gene TRBV15 combines with J gene TRBJ2-3; D might be TRBD2 (5 bases). The germline V and J ends were trimmed by 2 bases and 5 bases, with 11 bases remaining between them. This CDR3 is built from 14 residues. Per the germline V gene, CDR1 is LNHNV and CDR2 is YYDKDF (reference sequence). The CDR3 sequence is CATSRSGAGDTQYF. CDR3 DNA: TGTGCCACCAGCAGAAGCGGCGCGGGAGATACGCAGTATTTT.

The chain combines TRBV25-1 with TRBJ2-5; 7 bases are a match to TRBD1. After removal of 0 bases from V and 1 base from J, the junction contained 2 bases not matched to a gene. Germline V lookup: CDR1 MGHDK, CDR2 SYGVNS. CDR3 length: 15 residues. Here the CDR3 reads CASSEYKGAQETQYF. The DNA for the CDR3 is TGTGCCAGCAGTGAATATAAGGGGGCCCAAGAGACCCAGTACTTC. Looking up the rest from reference TRBV25-1 and TRBJ2-5 gives the full variable domain: EADIYQTPRYLVIGTGKKITLECSQTMGHDKMYWYQQDPGMELHLIHYSYGVNSTEKGDLSSESTVSRIRTEHFPLTLESARPSHTSQYLCASSEYKGAQETQYFGPGTRLLVL.

The rearrangement links TRBV7-9 to TRBJ2-5; maybe TRBD2 (6 bases). The CDR3 runs 12 residues. Trimming took 8 bases from V and 5 from J, leaving 12 bases between them. CDR1 SEHNR and CDR2 FQNEAQ come from the germline V gene (reference sequence). The CDR3, as DNA: TGTGCCAGCGCGGAGGGGTGGGAGACCCAGTACTTC. Its translation is CASAEGWETQYF.